Presented here are 20 T cell receptor beta chains from one specimen sequenced in a study of cytomegalovirus exposure and HLA in healthy donors. The study ran its PCR with 60 Vbeta and 13 Jbeta primers. Using immunoSEQ multiplex PCR, the repertoire was profiled, and TCRdb retains in-frame clones only, with some absent. The sample lists 150,000 to 250,000 clones; about four fifths were seen once. The sequenced sample consisted of PBMCs. The receptor source for this set is a girl aged 10-17 years in good health and CMV-seropositive.

V usage is TRBV5-4 and J usage is TRBJ2-3, with D uncertain. The CDR3 has 14 residues. Looked up from germline, CDR1 is SGHNT and CDR2 is YYREEE (reference sequence). Trimming took off 4 bases at V and 4 bases at J, with 13 bases between the two ends. The CDR3 is CASSPTPAPDTQYF. The CDR3 DNA is TGTGCCAGCAGCCCTACTCCCGCTCCAGATACGCAGTATTTT.

The chain employs TRBV2 and TRBJ1-4; TRBD1 matches 11 bases. Germline CDR1 SNHLY, CDR2 FYNNEI. The CDR3 sequence is 15 residues long. Losses at the gene ends were 7 bases for V and 4 bases for J; bases not matched to a gene: 5. CDR3 amino acids: CASNGQGASNEKLFF. DNA for the CDR3: TGTGCCAGCAATGGACAGGGGGCGAGTAATGAAAAACTGTTTTTT.

CDR3 coding DNA: TGTGCCATCAGTGAGTCTCGCGGGGGGGCCACATACAATGAGCAGTTCTTC. Its translation is CAISESRGGATYNEQFF. The chain recombines TRBV10-3 with TRBJ2-1, with 9 bases fitting TRBD2. Germline V CDR1 and CDR2: ENHRY, SYGVKD. The CDR3 has 17 residues. V lost 0 bases to trimming and J lost 4 bases; unmatched junction nucleotides: 7.

The chain is built from TRBV6-5 and TRBJ2-2, with 8 positions matching TRBD2. The germline CDR1 and CDR2 sequences are MNHEY and SVGAGI. Trimming removed 6 bases from V and 7 bases from J; junction bases left unmatched: 10. This CDR3 contains 15 residues. CDR3 in DNA: TGTGCCAGCAGGGGACCGGGACTAGTTGGCGGGGAGCTGTTTTTT. It translates to CASRGPGLVGGELFF.

In the case of this clone: Other DNA sequences of this sample code for an identical CDR3. This chain joins TRBV11-2 and TRBJ1-2, with no clear D. The germline gives CDR1 SGHAT, CDR2 FQNNGV. Deletions cut 1 base from V and 4 bases from J, with 7 bases between. The CDR3 extends over 13 amino acids. This CDR3 is CASSLGAGYGYTF. In DNA, the CDR3 is TGTGCCAGCAGCTTAGGCGCAGGCTATGGCTACACCTTC.

This chain links TRBV7-9 with TRBJ2-3, with 9 bases that match TRBD2. V lost 5 bases and J lost 3; bases outside the gene matches: 6. CDR1 is SEHNR, CDR2 FQNEAQ, per germline (reference sequence). The CDR3 runs to 15 residues. The CDR3 loop is CASSPGTSRTDTQYF. The CDR3 DNA reads TGTGCCAGCAGCCCCGGGACTAGCCGGACAGATACGCAGTATTTT.

The chain combines TRBV1 with TRBJ2-7; the table's D call TRBD2 went unverified against the DNA. TRBV1 is a documented pseudogene. This CDR3 has 14 residues. In DNA form, the CDR3 reads TGCACCAGCAGCCAAGAATTAAGCGGTGTGGAGCAGTACTTC. It is translated as CTSSQELSGVEQYF.

This sequence joins TRBV7-8 and TRBJ2-2, with D perhaps matching TRBD1 (8 bases). This CDR3 is built from 15 residues. The germline V and J ends were trimmed by 2 bases and 5 bases, with 12 bases remaining between them. Germline loops: CDR1 SGHVS, CDR2 FQNEAQ. In DNA form, the CDR3 reads TGTGCCAGCAGCTTAACAGGGGGGGGTACCGGGGAGCTGTTTTTT. Protein product: CASSLTGGGTGELFF.

V and J are TRBV7-6 and TRBJ1-3, with D perhaps matching TRBD1 (6 bases). Germline assignment: CDR1 SGHVS and CDR2 FNYEAQ. The CDR3 has 16 amino acids. V lost 5 bases to trimming and J lost 0 bases, with 14 bases between them. CDR3 loop: CASSTGQKSSGNTIYF. CDR3 nucleotides: TGTGCCAGCAGCACCGGACAGAAGAGCTCTGGAAACACCATATATTTT.

This clone was counted a few times. The chain employs TRBV5-1 and TRBJ1-2; possible D gene TRBD1, 6 bases. The germline V and J ends were trimmed by 1 base and 4 bases, with 11 bases remaining between them. The CDR3 loop spans 14 amino acids. Germline CDR1 SGHRS, CDR2 YFSETQ. The CDR3 loop is CASSLPGQGYGYTF. The CDR3 DNA reads TGCGCCAGCAGCTTGCCGGGACAAGGCTATGGCTACACCTTC.

The CDR3 DNA follows: TGTGCCAGCAGCTACCAACAGGTTTCTAACTATGGCTACACCTTC. Residues: CASSYQQVSNYGYTF. V is TRBV11-2 and J is TRBJ1-2; tentatively, D is TRBD1 (5 bases). Trimming removed 4 bases from V and 0 bases from J, with 12 bases in between. CDR1 and CDR2 (germline): SGHAT, FQNNGV. The CDR3 contains 15 residues.

This rearrangement joins TRBV7-2 to TRBJ2-5, with a weak D call TRBD1 (5 bases). Trimming cost V 3 bases and J 5 bases, with 10 bases left between them. This CDR3 is 13 amino acids long. Germline V gene data show CDR1 as SGHTA and CDR2 as FQGNSA. The CDR3 region is CASSFLRDETQYF. CDR3 in DNA: TGTGCCAGCAGCTTCCTCAGGGATGAGACCCAGTACTTC.

This sequence joins TRBV12-5 and TRBJ2-5; 10 positions match TRBD1. With V trimmed by 5 bases and J by 4 bases, 4 bases remained unmatched. CDR1 is LGHNT, CDR2 FRNRAP, per germline. The CDR3 is made up of 14 amino acids. CDR3 region: CASGIGQGVETQYF. The CDR3 DNA is TGTGCTAGTGGTATAGGACAGGGGGTAGAGACCCAGTACTTC.

The rearrangement joins TRBV11-2 to TRBJ2-6; D possibly corresponds to TRBD1 (6 bases). Trimming stripped 1 base from V and 0 bases from J, with 13 bases between. The CDR3 spans 18 residues. Germline-derived CDR1 and CDR2 are SGHAT and FQNNGV. CDR3 sequence: CASSLGPWTASGANVLTF. The CDR3 region has the DNA TGTGCCAGCAGCTTAGGCCCGTGGACAGCCTCTGGGGCCAACGTCCTGACTTTC.

The rearrangement links TRBV4-3 to TRBJ2-5, with D unclear. CDR1 LGHNA and CDR2 YSLEER come from the germline V gene. Trimming pared 4 bases from V and 0 bases from J, leaving 12 bases between. The CDR3 contains 15 residues. The CDR3 region is CASSPEIGHQETQYF. In nucleotides, the CDR3 is TGCGCCAGCAGCCCCGAGATTGGGCACCAAGAGACCCAGTACTTC.

The CDR3 sequence: CASSLGGGKAGYEQYF. The CDR3 DNA follows: TGTGCCAGCAGCTTAGGGGGGGGCAAAGCTGGCTACGAGCAGTACTTC. V usage is TRBV7-2 and J usage is TRBJ2-7, with D possibly being TRBD2 (7 bases). Germline V gene lookup returns CDR1 SGHTA and CDR2 FQGNSA. The V end was cut by 1 base, the J end by 3 bases, with 16 bases between. This CDR3 region has 16 residues.

The genes are TRBV4-3 and TRBJ2-1; tentatively, D is TRBD2 (6 bases). The CDR3 is made up of 16 amino acids. The germline CDR1 and CDR2 sequences are LGHNA and YSLEER. The V end was cut by 0 bases, the J end by 2 bases, with 11 bases between. The CDR3 here is CASSQDLVAAYNEQFF. CDR3 sequence (DNA): TGCGCCAGCAGCCAAGATTTGGTAGCGGCCTACAATGAGCAGTTCTTC.

CDR3 nucleotides: TGTGCCAGCAGCTCCAGACGGGACAATGAGCAGTTCTTC. Translation gives CASSSRRDNEQFF. V is TRBV7-2 and J is TRBJ2-1; D ambiguous. V was clipped by 4 bases and J by 5 bases, with 9 bases between them. CDR1 and CDR2 (germline): SGHTA, FQGNSA. This CDR3 is built from 13 residues.

This chain joins TRBV11-2 and TRBJ2-1; 14 bases map to TRBD2. Germline trimming cut 6 bases from V and 10 bases from J; bases unmatched to any gene: 17. The CDR3 is 18 residues long. Germline values: CDR1 SGHAT, CDR2 FQNNGV. CDR3 sequence: CASRSGLAGANTLSEQFF. CDR3 bases: TGTGCCAGCAGGTCGGGACTAGCGGGGGCCAATACCCTTTCCGAGCAGTTCTTC.

The chain combines TRBV18 with TRBJ2-3; TRBD2 agrees at 10 bases. V trimming: 3 bases; J trimming: 5 bases; junction bases outside the gene matches: 11. In germline, CDR1 is KGHSH, CDR2 LQKENI. The CDR3 is made up of 17 amino acids. Here the CDR3 DNA reads TGTGCCAGCTCACCCACTCAGCTTAGCGGGGGGAAAGATACGCAGTATTTT. Protein sequence: CASSPTQLSGGKDTQYF.